This T cell receptor (beta chain) comes out of a study of CD8 T cells in ankylosing spondylitis. Findings of the study overall: Ankylosing spondylitis blood seemed to carry a telltale TCR beta motif made of several highly homologous variants. Before this, some motif variants had been reported in reactive arthritis synovial fluid and blood. Reported data indicate significant enrichment of disease-linked clones within matched ankylosing spondylitis synovial fluid.

Germline V gene data show CDR1 as SGHRS and CDR2 as YFSETQ. V lost 3 bases to trimming and J lost 6 bases, with 15 bases between them. The CDR3 sequence is 15 residues long. This clonotype appeared many times. Its antigen remains unidentified. Quantitative 5'-RACE was performed with molecular barcodes, and it yielded the TCR beta libraries. TCRdb itself ran the 5' RACE reads through MiXCR, one entry per CDR3 protein. Seen here are 200,000 to 300,000 distinct CDR3 sequences, approximately 8% observed once, and the top ten hold about 5%. The clonotype was recovered from a female donor with ankylosing spondylitis or in good health (not recorded which). This chain connects TRBV5-1 to TRBJ1-4; D is perhaps TRBD1 (6 bases). The sample consisted of blood, either unsorted or a sorted T cell fraction (not recorded which). The CDR3 DNA reads TGCGCCAGCAGCTCGATCCAGGGGTCGGATGAAAAACTGTTTTTT. Translating gives CASSSIQGSDEKLFF.